The T cell receptor beta chain described here comes from a study of blood T cell repertoires in COVID-19. Study-wide background: The United States, Italy and Spain supplied acute and convalescent COVID-19 samples.

This clone was picked up a small number of times. Per germline, CDR1 SNHLY and CDR2 FYNNEI. V gave up 3 bases and J gave up 2 bases, with 10 bases separating them. The CDR3 spans 15 residues. Generated by immunoSEQ multiplex PCR, the TCRdb table keeps only in-frame clones and is missing some. The sample shows some 210,000 clones, about 94% of them seen only once. The sequenced sample was peripheral blood. The source is a man aged 60 to 69 with COVID-19, enrolled during active disease. The chain has TRBV2 and TRBJ2-2, with no clear D. The CDR3 DNA follows: TGTGCCAGCAGTGAGGCTAGAATTAACACCGGGGAGCTGTTTTTT. This codes for CASSEARINTGELFF.